Below are 21 T cell receptor beta chains sequenced from a single sample in a study of memory CD4+ T cells and cytomegalovirus serostatus. Single viable CD3+CD4+CD8-CD45RO+ cells were sorted as the memory CD4+ T cells. TCRdb's table, derived via immunoSEQ multiplex PCR, lists solely in-frame clones and lacks some. The table records about 41,000 clones, 70% to 80% of them present only once. Material for sequencing was memory CD4+ T cells from blood. Receptor source: an adult in good health and CMV-seronegative.

The chain couples TRBV6-1 to TRBJ1-5; no definite D call. Germline V gives CDR1 MNHNS, CDR2 SASEGT. This CDR3 region has 13 residues. V lost 3 bases, J lost 5 bases, and 8 bases lay in between. Here the CDR3 reads CASSESLYQPQHF. The DNA for the CDR3 is TGTGCCAGCAGTGAGAGCCTTTATCAGCCCCAGCATTTT.

The chain links TRBV11-3 to TRBJ2-5, with TRBD2 as a possible D gene (7 bases). The V end was cut by 3 bases, the J end by 5 bases, with 10 bases between. The CDR3 consists of 13 residues. The germline CDR1 and CDR2 sequences are SGHNT and YENEEA. The CDR3 sequence is CASSFRGGETQYF. The CDR3 DNA is TGTGCCAGCAGCTTCAGGGGAGGGGAGACCCAGTACTTC.

The chain is built from TRBV6-1 and TRBJ1-2, with 9 nucleotides matching TRBD1. J gave up 6 bases and V 1 base, and 15 bases lay outside the gene matches. The germline CDR1 and CDR2 sequences are MNHNS and SASEGT. CDR3 length: 18 amino acids. The CDR3 coding sequence is TGTGCCAGCAGTGAAGATACACAGGGGGCTAAGTTTTTTGATGGCTACACCTTC. It is translated as CASSEDTQGAKFFDGYTF.

V and J are TRBV30 and TRBJ2-3; 7 nucleotides agree with TRBD2. Germline V gives CDR1 GTSNPN, CDR2 SVGIG (reference sequence). V dropped 8 bases and J dropped 4; count of bases not matched to a gene: 9. This CDR3 comprises 13 residues. The CDR3 region has the DNA TGTGCCGGCGCGCGGCGGGGGTCAGATACGCAGTATTTT. The encoded protein is CAGARRGSDTQYF.

J is TRBJ2-3 and V is TRBV7-3, with D uncertain. In germline, CDR1 is SGHTA, CDR2 FQGTGA. The CDR3 consists of 14 residues. V lost 5 bases and J 2 bases, leaving 11 bases between the germline ends. The CDR3 DNA follows: TGTGCCAGCAGCCCAAACCCTACCACAGATACGCAGTATTTT. Translation: CASSPNPTTDTQYF.

Turning to this clone: Germline and junction disagree at one end, which may indicate a read error. The V gene is TRBV2, the J gene TRBJ1-1, with D hard to call. In germline, CDR1 is SNHLY, CDR2 FYNNEI. The CDR3 covers 14 residues. The CDR3 spells CASRRALTNSEAFF. CDR3 sequence (DNA): TGTGCCAGCAGAAGGGCGCTGACAAACAGTGAAGCTTTCTTT.

The chain uses TRBV25-1 and TRBJ2-5; the match to TRBD1 covers 9 bases. The germline CDR1 and CDR2 sequences are MGHDK and SYGVNS. This CDR3 region has 14 residues. With V trimmed by 3 bases and J by 4 bases, 3 bases remained unmatched. This CDR3 is CASSDVGQGETQYF. The CDR3 DNA reads TGTGCCAGCAGTGACGTGGGACAGGGAGAGACCCAGTACTTC.

This CDR3 reads CASSLSGSREKLFF. The CDR3 nucleotides are TGTGCCAGCAGTTTATCGGGGTCTAGGGAAAAACTGTTTTTT. The chain uses TRBV28 and TRBJ1-4, with unresolved D. Trimming removed 1 base at V and 8 bases at J, with 11 bases between. Germline V lookup: CDR1 MDHEN, CDR2 SYDVKM. The CDR3 is 14 amino acids.

The chain employs TRBV20-1 and TRBJ1-1; TRBD1 might be the D (6 bases). Between the trimmed V and J ends, which lost 2 bases and 8 bases, there was a span of 9 bases. The germline V gene has CDR1 DFQATT and CDR2 SNEGSKA (reference sequence). This CDR3 is built from 11 residues. The CDR3 nucleotides read TGCAGTGCTAGAAAGGGGGGGGAAGCTTTCTTT. This translates into CSARKGGEAFF.

The J gene is TRBJ1-6, the V gene TRBV16; no clear D gene. V lost 1 base and J lost 10, with 11 bases in between. This CDR3 has 14 amino acids. CDR1 and CDR2 (germline): KGHSY, FQNENV. CDR3 in amino acids: CASSQFQVNSPLHF. CDR3 nucleotide sequence: TGTGCCAGCAGCCAATTTCAGGTGAACTCACCCCTCCACTTT.

There are a few counts of this clone. This chain uses TRBV19 with TRBJ1-2; TRBD1 is a possible D gene (6 bases). CDR3 length: 15 amino acids. V lost 3 bases, J lost 0 bases, and 11 bases lay in between. Germline CDR1 LNHDA, CDR2 SQIVND (reference sequence). CDR3 residues: CASSIPTGANYGYTF. For the CDR3, the DNA is TGTGCCAGTAGTATCCCGACAGGCGCTAACTATGGCTACACCTTC.

The chain joins TRBV5-4 to TRBJ2-1, with TRBD2 matching 8 bases. J was trimmed by 4 bases and V by 2 bases; bases with no gene match: 8. The germline CDR1 and CDR2 sequences are SGHNT and YYREEE (reference sequence). The CDR3 runs 16 residues. CDR3 sequence (DNA): TGTGCCAGCAGCTTCGGGGGGGCGGTATCATACAATGAGCAGTTCTTC. Translation gives CASSFGGAVSYNEQFF.

This clone was observed a few times. V usage is TRBV30 and J usage is TRBJ1-2, with TRBD1 matching 8 bases. Per germline, CDR1 GTSNPN and CDR2 SVGIG (reference sequence). The CDR3 contains 14 residues. J was trimmed by 3 bases and V by 0 bases; bases with no gene match: 3. CDR3 sequence reads: CAWSVSGGHYGYTF. The CDR3 DNA sequence: TGTGCCTGGAGTGTATCAGGGGGCCACTATGGCTACACCTTC. The full variable domain, in which reference TRBV30 and TRBJ1-2 provide the parts outside the CDR3, is SQTIHQWPATLVQPVGSPLSLECTVEGTSNPNLYWYRQAAGRGLQLLFYSVGIGQISSEVPQNLSASRPQDRQFILSSKKLLLSDSGFYLCAWSVSGGHYGYTFGSGTRLTVV.

The chain combines TRBV4-3 with TRBJ2-3, with 9 nucleotides matching TRBD1. The CDR3 runs to 15 residues. The junction had 3 bases not matched to a gene; V was cut back by 4 bases and J by 1 base. CDR1 and CDR2 from the germline V gene are LGHNA and YSLEER. CDR3 sequence (DNA): TGCGCCAGCAGCCGCGGACAGGGGCGCACAGATACGCAGTATTTT. Amino acid sequence: CASSRGQGRTDTQYF.

V gene TRBV28 combines with J gene TRBJ1-5; possibly TRBD1 for D (5 bases). V lost 6 bases, J lost 0 bases, and 15 bases lay in between. The CDR3 consists of 16 residues. CDR1 is MDHEN, CDR2 SYDVKM, per germline. The CDR3 sequence is CASSLRWGNSNQPQHF. The CDR3 nucleotides read TGTGCCAGCAGCCTACGCTGGGGGAATAGCAATCAGCCCCAGCATTTT.

The V call is TRBV5-6, the J call TRBJ2-1, with 9 bases lining up with TRBD1. This CDR3 spans 16 amino acids. CDR1 is SGHDT and CDR2 is YYEEEE in the germline V gene. V was pared by 1 base and J by 7 bases, with 9 bases of the junction left unmatched. In DNA, the CDR3 is TGTGCCAGCAGCTTGTTGGTACAGGGGGCGCGGAATGAGCAGTTCTTC. It translates to CASSLLVQGARNEQFF.

This chain uses TRBV6-5 with TRBJ1-1; 7 positions match TRBD1. From germline, CDR1 is MNHEY and CDR2 SVGAGI. Losses at the gene ends were 2 bases for V and 3 bases for J; bases not matched to a gene: 6. This CDR3 has 15 residues. The CDR3 bases are TGTGCCAGCAGTTACACAACAGGGGAGGACACTGAAGCTTTCTTT. It encodes CASSYTTGEDTEAFF.

The rearrangement links TRBV6-1 to TRBJ1-5; no reliable D call. The CDR3 consists of 15 residues. Germline V CDR1 and CDR2: MNHNS, SASEGT. V was clipped by 5 bases and J by 4 bases, with 15 bases between them. CDR3 protein: CASSTRQAKNQPQHF. The CDR3 nucleotides are TGTGCCAGCAGTACCCGCCAGGCGAAAAATCAGCCCCAGCATTTT.

This sequence joins TRBV7-2 and TRBJ1-1, with no clear D. CDR1 and CDR2 (germline): SGHTA, FQGNSA. Deletions cut 5 bases from V and 7 bases from J, with 11 bases between. This CDR3 is 12 amino acids long. The CDR3 is CASSQLHGEAFF. The CDR3 DNA follows: TGTGCCAGCAGCCAACTACACGGTGAAGCTTTCTTT.

The chain is built from TRBV15 and TRBJ1-6; a weak D match, TRBD1 (6 bases). Germline V gives CDR1 LNHNV, CDR2 YYDKDF (reference sequence). The CDR3 runs to 17 residues. The CDR3: CGHHSFEIQGYNSPLHF. The CDR3 nucleotides are TGTGGCCACCATTCTTTTGAGATACAGGGTTATAATTCACCCCTCCACTTT. The full variable domain, rest sourced from reference TRBV15 and TRBJ1-6, is DAMVIQNPRYQVTQFGKPVTLSCSQTLNHNVMYWYQQKSSQAPKLLFHYYDKDFNNEADTPDNFQSRRPNTSFCFLDIRSPGLGDTAMYLCGHHSFEIQGYNSPLHFGNGTRLTVT.

J is TRBJ1-1 and V is TRBV6-5; D not resolved. Germline CDR1 and CDR2: MNHEY and SVGAGI. CDR3 length: 15 amino acids. The ends were cut back, 0 bases at V and 0 bases at J, with 8 bases in the middle. The CDR3 is CASSYSMELNTEAFF. DNA of the CDR3: TGTGCCAGCAGTTACTCGATGGAGCTGAACACTGAAGCTTTCTTT.